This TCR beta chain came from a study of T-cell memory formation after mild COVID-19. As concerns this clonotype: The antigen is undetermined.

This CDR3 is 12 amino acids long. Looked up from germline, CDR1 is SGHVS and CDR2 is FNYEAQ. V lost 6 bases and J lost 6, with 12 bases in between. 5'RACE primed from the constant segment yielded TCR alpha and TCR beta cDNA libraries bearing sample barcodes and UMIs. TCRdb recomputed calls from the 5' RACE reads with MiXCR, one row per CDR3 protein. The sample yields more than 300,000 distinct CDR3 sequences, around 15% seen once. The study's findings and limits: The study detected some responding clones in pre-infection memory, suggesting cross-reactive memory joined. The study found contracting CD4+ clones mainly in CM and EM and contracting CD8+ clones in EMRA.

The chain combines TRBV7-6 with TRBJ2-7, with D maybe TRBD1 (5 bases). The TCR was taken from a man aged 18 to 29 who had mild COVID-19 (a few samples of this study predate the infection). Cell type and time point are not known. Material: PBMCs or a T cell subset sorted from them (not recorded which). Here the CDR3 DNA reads TGTGCCAGCAGAACAGGACAAGGCGAGCAGTACTTC. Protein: CASRTGQGEQYF. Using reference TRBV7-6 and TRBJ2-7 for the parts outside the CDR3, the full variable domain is GAGVSQSPRYKVTKRGQDVALRCDPISGHVSLYWYRQALGQGPEFLTYFNYEAQQDKSGLPNDRFSAERPEGSISTLTIQRTEQRDSAMYRCASRTGQGEQYFGPGTRLTVT.